This T cell receptor beta chain derives from a study of a mutant IDH1 vaccine in newly diagnosed glioma. Study as a whole: There were approximately 62% males and 37.5% females among treated patients, whose mean age was approximately 44 years. Earlier care involved radiotherapy, temozolomide, or both, and the majority received both. Study outcomes and limitations: With respect to changes in top peripheral T cell clonotypes, pseudoprogression seemed unrelated.

The CDR3 sequence is 17 residues long. From germline, CDR1 is LNHNV and CDR2 YYDKDF (reference sequence). V dropped 4 bases and J dropped 3; count of bases not matched to a gene: 8. Concerning this clone: Its cognate antigen is unknown.

Using immunoSEQ multiplex PCR, the repertoire was profiled, and TCRdb retains in-frame clones only, with some absent. This sample carries roughly 68,000 clones, 79% of them seen once, and the ten largest clones take around 8.8%. The time point was: baseline, week 1 (first vaccination visit). Specified treatment: pre-vaccination baseline after standard-of-care therapy. The study enrolled donors with new WHO grade 3 or 4 IDH1-mutant, ATRX-lost astrocytomas. The chain couples TRBV15 to TRBJ1-6, with TRBD1 matching 8 bases. Sequenced material: PBMCs, taken from a glioma patient treated with radiotherapy, temozolomide or both. The origin of this receptor is a man aged 45-60 years with glioma. Here the CDR3 reads CATSMRAGQGYNSPLHF. Written as DNA, the CDR3 is TGTGCCACCAGCATGAGGGCCGGACAGGGCTATAATTCACCCCTCCACTTT.